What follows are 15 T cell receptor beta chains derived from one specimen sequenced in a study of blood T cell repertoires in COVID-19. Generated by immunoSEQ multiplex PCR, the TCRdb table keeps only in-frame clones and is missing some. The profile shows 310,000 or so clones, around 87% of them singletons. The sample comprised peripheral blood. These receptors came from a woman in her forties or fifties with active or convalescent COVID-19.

The DNA of the CDR3 is TGTGCCAGCAGTCCCCATGGACAGGGGTTGGACACTGAAGCTTTCTTT. This codes for CASSPHGQGLDTEAFF. The chain employs TRBV27 and TRBJ1-1; 9 bases match TRBD1. Germline loops: CDR1 MNHEY, CDR2 SMNVEV (reference sequence). Trimming at V came to 5 bases and at J to 3 bases, leaving 10 bases not matched to a gene. The CDR3 consists of 16 residues.

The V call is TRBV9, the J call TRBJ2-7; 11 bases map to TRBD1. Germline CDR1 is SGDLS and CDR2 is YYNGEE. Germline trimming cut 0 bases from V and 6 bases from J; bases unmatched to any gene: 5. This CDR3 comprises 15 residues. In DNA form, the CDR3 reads TGTGCCAGCAGCGTAGAGGGGACAGGGGGGCGCGAGCAGTACTTC. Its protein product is CASSVEGTGGREQYF.

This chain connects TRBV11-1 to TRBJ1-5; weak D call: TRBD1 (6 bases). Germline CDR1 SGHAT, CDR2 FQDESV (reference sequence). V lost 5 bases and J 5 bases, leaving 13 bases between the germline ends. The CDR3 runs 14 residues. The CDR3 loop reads CASSLQGTDQPQHF. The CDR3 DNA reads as TGTGCCAGCAGCCTACAGGGAACCGATCAGCCCCAGCATTTT.

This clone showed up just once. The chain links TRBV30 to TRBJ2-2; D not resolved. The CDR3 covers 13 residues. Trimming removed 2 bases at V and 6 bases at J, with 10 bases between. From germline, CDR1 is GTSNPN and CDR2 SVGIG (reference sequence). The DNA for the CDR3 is TGTGCCTGGAGTACAAGGAGAGCCGGGGAGCTGTTTTTT. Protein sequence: CAWSTRRAGELFF.

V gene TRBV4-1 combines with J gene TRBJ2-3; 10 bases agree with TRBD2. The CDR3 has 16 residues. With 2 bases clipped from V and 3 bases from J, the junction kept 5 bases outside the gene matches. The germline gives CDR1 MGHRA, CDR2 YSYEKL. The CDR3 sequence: CASSQPKRGGTDTQYF. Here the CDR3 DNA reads TGCGCCAGCAGCCAACCGAAGCGGGGGGGAACAGATACGCAGTATTTT.

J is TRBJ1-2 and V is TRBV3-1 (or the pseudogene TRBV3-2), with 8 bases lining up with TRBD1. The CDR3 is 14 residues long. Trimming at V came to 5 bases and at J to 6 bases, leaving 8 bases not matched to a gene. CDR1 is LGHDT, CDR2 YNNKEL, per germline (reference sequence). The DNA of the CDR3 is TGTGCCAGCAGCTACAGGACAGGGTGGAATGGCTACACCTTC. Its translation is CASSYRTGWNGYTF.

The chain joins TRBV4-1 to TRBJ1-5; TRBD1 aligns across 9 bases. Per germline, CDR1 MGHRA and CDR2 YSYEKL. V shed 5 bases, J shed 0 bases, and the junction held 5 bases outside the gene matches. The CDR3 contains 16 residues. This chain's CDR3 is CASSEGTGFSNQPQHF. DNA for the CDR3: TGCGCCAGCAGCGAAGGGACAGGGTTTAGCAATCAGCCCCAGCATTTT.

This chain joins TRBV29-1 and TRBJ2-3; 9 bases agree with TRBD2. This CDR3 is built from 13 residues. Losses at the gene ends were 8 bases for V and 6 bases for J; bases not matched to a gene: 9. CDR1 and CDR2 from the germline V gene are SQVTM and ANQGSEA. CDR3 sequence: CSHVRGRGDTQYF. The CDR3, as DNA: TGCAGCCACGTCCGCGGGAGGGGGGATACGCAGTATTTT.

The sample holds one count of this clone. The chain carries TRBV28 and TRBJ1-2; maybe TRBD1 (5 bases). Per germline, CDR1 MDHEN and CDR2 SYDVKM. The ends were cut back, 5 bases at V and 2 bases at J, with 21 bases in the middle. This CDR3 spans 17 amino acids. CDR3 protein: CASSDRVGTPYNYGYTF. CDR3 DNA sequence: TGTGCCAGCAGTGATAGGGTGGGGACTCCCTACAACTATGGCTACACCTTC.

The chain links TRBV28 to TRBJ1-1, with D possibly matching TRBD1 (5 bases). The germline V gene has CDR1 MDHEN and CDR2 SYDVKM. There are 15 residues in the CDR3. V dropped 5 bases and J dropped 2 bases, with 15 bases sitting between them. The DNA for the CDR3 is TGTGCCAGCAGTACGATAGGGGTTCCCAACACTGAAGCTTTCTTT. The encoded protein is CASSTIGVPNTEAFF. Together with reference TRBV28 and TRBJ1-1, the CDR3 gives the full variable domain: DVKVTQSSRYLVKRTGEKVFLECVQDMDHENMFWYRQDPGLGLRLIYFSYDVKMKEKGDIPEGYSVSREKKERFSLILESASTNQTSMYLCASSTIGVPNTEAFFGQGTRLTVV.

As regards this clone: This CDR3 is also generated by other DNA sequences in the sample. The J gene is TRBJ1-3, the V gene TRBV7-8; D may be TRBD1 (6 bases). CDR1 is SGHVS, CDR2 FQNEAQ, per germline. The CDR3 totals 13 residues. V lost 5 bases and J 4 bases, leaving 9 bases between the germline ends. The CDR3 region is CASSRGLGNTIYF. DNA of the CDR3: TGTGCCAGCAGCCGGGGGCTCGGAAACACCATATATTTT.

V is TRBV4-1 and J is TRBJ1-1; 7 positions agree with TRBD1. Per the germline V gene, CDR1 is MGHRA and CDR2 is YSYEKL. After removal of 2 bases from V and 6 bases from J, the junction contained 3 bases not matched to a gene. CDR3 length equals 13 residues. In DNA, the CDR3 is TGCGCCAGCAGCCAACACAGGGGATCTGAAGCTTTCTTT. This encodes CASSQHRGSEAFF.

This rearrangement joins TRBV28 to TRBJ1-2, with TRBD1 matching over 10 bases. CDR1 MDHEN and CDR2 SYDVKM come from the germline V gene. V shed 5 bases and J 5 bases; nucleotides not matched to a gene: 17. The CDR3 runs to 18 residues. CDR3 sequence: CASSPPGTGDGVGYGYTF. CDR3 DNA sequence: TGTGCCAGCAGTCCGCCGGGGACAGGGGACGGGGTCGGGTATGGCTACACCTTC.

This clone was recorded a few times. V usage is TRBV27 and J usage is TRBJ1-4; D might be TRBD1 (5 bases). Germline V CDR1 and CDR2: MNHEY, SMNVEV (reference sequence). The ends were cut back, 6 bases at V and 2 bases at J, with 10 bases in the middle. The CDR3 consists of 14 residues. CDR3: CASRSGFTNEKLFF. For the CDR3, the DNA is TGTGCCAGCAGGTCAGGGTTCACTAATGAAAAACTGTTTTTT.

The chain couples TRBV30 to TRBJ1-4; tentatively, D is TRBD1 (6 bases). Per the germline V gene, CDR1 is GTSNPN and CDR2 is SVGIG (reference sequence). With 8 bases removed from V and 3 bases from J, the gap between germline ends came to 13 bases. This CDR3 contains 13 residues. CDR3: CAGLTGPNEKLFF. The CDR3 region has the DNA TGTGCCGGACTGACAGGCCCTAATGAAAAACTGTTTTTT.